This T cell receptor (beta chain) was obtained from a study of control samples from healthy donors and cancer patients. Profiled with immunoSEQ multiplex PCR; TCRdb holds only in-frame clones, not every one. The sample has about 92,000 clones; approximately 78% are singletons. This CDR3 comprises 12 residues. Trimming removed 4 bases at V and 2 bases at J, with 2 bases between. This chain links TRBV12-3 or TRBV12-4 with TRBJ2-2, with unresolved D. The specimen sequenced was blood. The clonotype was recovered from a woman aged 60 to 75 in good health. CDR3 amino acids: CASSYNTGELFF. Here the CDR3 DNA reads TGTGCCAGCAGTTATAACACCGGGGAGCTGTTTTTT.